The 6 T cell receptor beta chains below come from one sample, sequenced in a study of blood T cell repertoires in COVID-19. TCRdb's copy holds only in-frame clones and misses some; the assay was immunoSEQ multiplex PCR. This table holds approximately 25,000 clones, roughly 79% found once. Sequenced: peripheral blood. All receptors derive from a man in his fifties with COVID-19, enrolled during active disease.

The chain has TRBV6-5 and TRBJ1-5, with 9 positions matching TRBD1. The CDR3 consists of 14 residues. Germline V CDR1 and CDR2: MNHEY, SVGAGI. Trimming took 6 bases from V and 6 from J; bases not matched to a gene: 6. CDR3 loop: CASRPGTGIQPQHF. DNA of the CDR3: TGTGCCAGCAGACCCGGGACAGGGATTCAGCCCCAGCATTTT.

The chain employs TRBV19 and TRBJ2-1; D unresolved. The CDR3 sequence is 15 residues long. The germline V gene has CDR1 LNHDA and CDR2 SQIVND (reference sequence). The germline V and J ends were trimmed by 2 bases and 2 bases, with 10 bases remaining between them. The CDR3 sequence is CASSITSQPYNEQFF. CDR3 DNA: TGTGCCAGTAGTATAACTTCACAGCCCTACAATGAGCAGTTCTTC.

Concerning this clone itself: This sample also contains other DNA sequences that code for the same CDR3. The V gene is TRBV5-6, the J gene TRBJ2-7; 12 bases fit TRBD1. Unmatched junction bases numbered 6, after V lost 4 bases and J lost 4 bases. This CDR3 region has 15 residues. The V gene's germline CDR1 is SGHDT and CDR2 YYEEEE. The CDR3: CASSQGQGASYEQYF. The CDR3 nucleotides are TGTGCCAGCAGCCAGGGACAGGGGGCTTCTTACGAGCAGTACTTC.

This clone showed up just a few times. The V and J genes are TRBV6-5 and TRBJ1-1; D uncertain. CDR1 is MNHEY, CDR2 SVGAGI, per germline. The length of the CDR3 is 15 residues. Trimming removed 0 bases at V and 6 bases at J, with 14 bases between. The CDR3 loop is CASSYSAAWSAEAFF. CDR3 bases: TGTGCCAGCAGTTACTCGGCGGCGTGGAGCGCTGAAGCTTTCTTT.

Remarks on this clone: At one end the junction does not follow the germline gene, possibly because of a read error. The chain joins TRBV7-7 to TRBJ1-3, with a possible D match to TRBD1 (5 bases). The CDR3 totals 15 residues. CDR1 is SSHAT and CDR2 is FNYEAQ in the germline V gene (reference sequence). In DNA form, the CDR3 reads TGTGCTAGCAGCTTAGCTACGGGGGCTGGAAACACCATATATTTT. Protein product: CASSLATGAGNTIYF.

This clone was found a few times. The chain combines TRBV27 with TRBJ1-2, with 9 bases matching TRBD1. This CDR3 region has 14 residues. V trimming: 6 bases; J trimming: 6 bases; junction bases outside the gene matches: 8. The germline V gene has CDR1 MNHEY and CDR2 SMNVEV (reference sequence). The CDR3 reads CASRKQDRGDGYTF. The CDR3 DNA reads TGTGCCAGCAGGAAACAGGACAGGGGAGATGGCTACACCTTC.